The rows below give T cell receptor beta chains drawn from one sample of a study of blood T cells in healthy people across ages. Each CDR3 protein is one row after TCRdb ran MiXCR on the 5' RACE reads. The sample lists 550,000 to 750,000 distinct CDR3 sequences; around a fifth were seen once. Material for sequencing was blood. These receptors originate from a man between 65 and 85 years old in good health. Each CDR3 is given with its conserved first and last residue. Each record gives: clone size, D gene, V gene, J gene, CDR3 protein, CDR3 DNA. The D gene is left open where the match is weak. Size tells how often a clone was seen (once, few, many) or the class of an expanded clone, and some rows leave it out.

once	-	TRBV6-1	TRBJ1-2	CASSEARRDTF	TGTGCCAGCAGTGAAGCGCGGCGTGACACCTTC
few	-	TRBV7-2	TRBJ2-7	CASSRDRLFYEQYF	TGTGCCAGCAGCCGGGATAGGCTATTCTACGAGCAGTACTTC
few	TRBD1	TRBV5-4	TRBJ1-1	CASSRERDRGTEAFF	TGTGCCAGCAGCCGGGAACGGGACAGGGGTACTGAAGCTTTCTTT
-	-	TRBV28	TRBJ1-1	CASSLSPWDTEAFF	TGTGCCAGCAGTTTGAGCCCCTGGGACACTGAAGCTTTCTTT
few	-	TRBV29-1	TRBJ2-3	CSVSKDYRTPSTDTQYF	TGCAGCGTTTCTAAGGATTATAGGACACCCAGCACAGATACGCAGTATTTT
few	TRBD2	TRBV24-1	TRBJ2-2	CATTKREVLPLELFF	TGTGCCACCACGAAGCGGGAGGTCCTTCCCTTGGAGCTGTTTTTT
-	-	TRBV5-1	TRBJ2-7	CASTPRGHGSSVQYF	TGCGCCAGCACCCCTCGGGGGCACGGGAGTAGCGTGCAGTACTTC
-	TRBD2	TRBV7-8	TRBJ2-1	CASTQTSGSSHEQFF	TGTGCCAGCACCCAAACTAGCGGGAGTTCCCATGAGCAGTTCTTC
-	-	TRBV15	TRBJ1-6	CATSRVRESPLHF	TGTGCCACCAGCAGAGTCAGGGAATCACCCCTCCACTTT
many	-	TRBV9	TRBJ1-5	CASTAGNQPQHF	TGTGCCAGCACGGCGGGCAATCAGCCCCAGCATTTT
few	-	TRBV4-3	TRBJ2-7	CASSHDITGSYEQYF	TGCGCCAGCAGCCACGATATTACAGGGTCCTACGAGCAGTACTTC
few	TRBD1	TRBV20-1	TRBJ1-6	CSARLGTAIGPLHF	TGCAGTGCTAGACTCGGGACAGCGATCGGGCCCCTCCACTTT
few	-	TRBV2	TRBJ2-5	CASSAVSGLETQYF	TGTGCCAGCAGTGCAGTGAGCGGGTTAGAGACCCAGTACTTC
few	-	TRBV6-1	TRBJ1-2	CASSENGVGYTF	TGTGCCAGCAGTGAAAACGGGGTTGGCTACACCTTC
few	TRBD1	TRBV7-6	TRBJ1-2	CASSFGQGSTNYGYTF	TGTGCCAGCAGCTTCGGACAGGGGAGTACCAACTATGGCTACACCTTC
-	-	TRBV19	TRBJ1-4	CASSIWADGEKLFF	TGTGCCAGTAGTATTTGGGCGGACGGCGAAAAACTGTTTTTT
few	-	TRBV15	TRBJ2-1	CATSRGQGFNNEQFF	TGTGCCACCAGCAGAGGGCAGGGGTTTAACAATGAGCAGTTCTTC
few	TRBD1	TRBV6-2/TRBV6-3	TRBJ2-1	CASTTDRGPNEQFF	TGTGCCAGCACCACGGACAGGGGGCCCAATGAGCAGTTCTTC
few	-	TRBV7-2	TRBJ2-5	CASSLAPGRQETQYF	TGTGCCAGCAGCTTAGCGCCAGGGCGCCAAGAGACCCAGTACTTC
-	TRBD2	TRBV4-3	TRBJ2-3	CASSQRDYRTDTQYF	TGCGCCAGCAGCCAAAGGGACTACCGCACAGATACGCAGTATTTT
-	TRBD1	TRBV29-1	TRBJ1-1	CSVGKTGRGTEAFF	TGCAGCGTTGGGAAGACAGGGAGAGGCACTGAAGCTTTCTTT
-	-	TRBV4-1	TRBJ1-2	CASSQDGGGNYGYTF	TGCGCCAGCAGCCAAGATGGGGGGGGGAACTATGGCTACACCTTC
few	-	TRBV5-6	TRBJ2-1	CASSLWKPNEQFF	TGTGCCAGCAGCCTTTGGAAGCCCAATGAGCAGTTCTTC
-	-	TRBV21-1	TRBJ2-1	CASSKGGMDEQFF	TGTGCCAGCAGCAAAGGCGGTATGGATGAGCAGTTCTTC
few	-	TRBV20-1	TRBJ2-1	CSARPQLTYNEQFF	TGCAGTGCTAGGCCCCAGCTCACCTACAATGAGCAGTTCTTC
many	TRBD2	TRBV6-5	TRBJ2-1	CASSYSGGRDSYNEQFF	TGTGCCAGCAGTTACTCTGGCGGGAGAGACTCCTACAATGAGCAGTTCTTC
few	TRBD1	TRBV3-1	TRBJ2-1	CASSPGQGSYEQFF	TGTGCCAGCAGCCCCGGACAGGGTAGCTATGAGCAGTTCTTC
many	-	TRBV28	TRBJ2-1	CASRPTPSYEQFF	TGTGCCAGCAGACCGACTCCGAGCTATGAGCAGTTCTTC
few	-	TRBV11-2	TRBJ1-3	CASSFSDGNTIYF	TGTGCCAGCAGCTTCTCGGATGGAAACACCATATATTTT
-	-	TRBV7-6	TRBJ1-4	CASSLWRVGEEKLFF	TGTGCCAGCAGCTTATGGCGGGTAGGGGAGGAAAAACTGTTTTTT
-	TRBD2	TRBV7-2	TRBJ2-3	CASSRPSGRTLKDTQYF	TGTGCCAGCAGCCGACCTAGCGGGAGGACTCTCAAAGATACGCAGTATTTT
-	TRBD2	TRBV20-1	TRBJ2-1	CSARRLAGDGSDNEQFF	TGCAGTGCTAGACGCCTAGCGGGAGACGGTTCCGACAATGAGCAGTTCTTC
few	-	TRBV20-1	TRBJ2-7	CSARDPGLSYEQYF	TGCAGTGCTAGAGATCCAGGACTCTCCTACGAGCAGTACTTC
-	-	TRBV25-1	TRBJ2-5	CASSESGLKSQETQYF	TGTGCCAGCAGTGAATCCGGGCTTAAATCACAAGAGACCCAGTACTTC
-	TRBD1	TRBV28	TRBJ2-2	CAARTGTNTGELFF	TGTGCCGCAAGGACAGGGACGAACACCGGGGAGCTGTTTTTT
-	-	TRBV6-1	TRBJ1-5	CASSEAMGGSNQPQHF	TGTGCCAGCAGTGAAGCGATGGGGGGGAGCAATCAGCCCCAGCATTTT
many	-	TRBV12-3/TRBV12-4	TRBJ2-7	CASSLDLGYEQYF	TGTGCCAGCAGTTTAGATCTCGGGTACGAGCAGTACTTC
-	-	TRBV5-1	TRBJ2-1	CASSLAAAGSYNEQFF	TGCGCCAGCAGCTTGGCGGCTGCAGGCTCCTACAATGAGCAGTTCTTC
few	-	TRBV15	TRBJ2-1	CATSKTLTGLDEQFF	TGTGCCACCAGCAAGACCTTAACAGGGCTGGATGAGCAGTTCTTC
many	TRBD2	TRBV6-1	TRBJ2-1	CASSWPGLAGEDEQFF	TGTGCCAGCAGCTGGCCGGGACTAGCGGGAGAGGATGAGCAGTTCTTC
few	TRBD2	TRBV20-1	TRBJ2-1	CSALSGRPSDNEQFF	TGCAGTGCCCTTAGCGGGAGGCCCTCCGACAATGAGCAGTTCTTC
-	TRBD2	TRBV3-1	TRBJ2-7	CASSQLAGFPTYEQYF	TGTGCCAGCAGCCAACTAGCGGGATTCCCCACCTACGAGCAGTACTTC
few	TRBD2	TRBV2	TRBJ2-1	CASSVISGNYNEQFF	TGTGCCAGCAGTGTGATTAGCGGGAACTACAATGAGCAGTTCTTC
-	-	TRBV7-2	TRBJ2-2	CASSLKRVTGELFF	TGTGCCAGCAGCTTAAAGCGGGTCACCGGGGAGCTGTTTTTT
few	-	TRBV3-1	TRBJ2-1	CASSQLVGTGVNEQFF	TGTGCCAGCAGCCAACTCGTCGGGACTGGAGTGAATGAGCAGTTCTTC
-	-	TRBV14	TRBJ1-4	CASSQALDEKLFF	TGTGCCAGCAGCCAAGCCTTGGATGAAAAACTGTTTTTT
few	-	TRBV12-3/TRBV12-4	TRBJ2-7	CASSSTLYEQYF	TGTGCCAGCAGCTCGACCCTCTACGAGCAGTACTTC
-	-	TRBV25-1	TRBJ2-1	CASSPGSSSGYNEQFF	TGTGCCAGCAGCCCGGGGTCTAGTTCAGGGTACAATGAGCAGTTCTTC
few	-	TRBV6-6	TRBJ2-1	CASREGGIAGFEQFF	TGTGCCAGCAGGGAAGGAGGGATAGCAGGCTTTGAGCAGTTCTTC
-	-	TRBV20-1	TRBJ2-5	CSASPEDWTQYF	TGCAGTGCTAGCCCCGAAGATTGGACCCAGTACTTC
-	-	TRBV7-2	TRBJ1-4	CASSLVAGWGEKLFF	TGTGCCAGCAGCTTAGTGGCAGGGTGGGGTGAAAAACTGTTTTTT
-	-	TRBV29-1	TRBJ2-2	CSVDAQADGELFF	TGCAGCGTTGACGCCCAGGCGGACGGGGAGCTGTTTTTT
few	TRBD2	TRBV5-1	TRBJ2-1	CASIPTSGMHNEQFF	TGCGCCAGCATTCCGACTAGCGGGATGCACAATGAGCAGTTCTTC
few	TRBD1	TRBV20-1	TRBJ2-4	CSARKGAWQKNIQYF	TGCAGTGCTAGGAAGGGGGCATGGCAAAAAAACATTCAGTACTTC
many	-	TRBV12-3/TRBV12-4	TRBJ2-3	CASSLRGTDTQYF	TGTGCCAGCAGTTTGAGGGGTACCGATACGCAGTATTTT
few	TRBD2	TRBV7-9	TRBJ2-3	CASSLGLAGSRIDTQYF	TGTGCCAGCAGCCTGGGACTAGCGGGGAGCAGAATCGATACGCAGTATTTT
-	-	TRBV5-1	TRBJ2-7	CASGGNRTRGEQYF	TGCGCCAGCGGAGGGAACAGGACGCGAGGCGAGCAGTACTTC
few	-	TRBV20-1	TRBJ2-5	CSARDTQWETQYF	TGCAGTGCTAGAGATACCCAGTGGGAGACCCAGTACTTC
-	-	TRBV3-1	TRBJ1-4	CASRPENEKLFF	TGTGCCAGCAGGCCAGAAAATGAAAAACTGTTTTTT